A single sample is the source of the 5 T cell receptor beta chains below, sequenced in a study of blood T cell repertoires in COVID-19. Data came from immunoSEQ multiplex PCR; TCRdb stores just in-frame clones and leaves some out. Here the sample spans 210,000 or so clones, 70% to 90% being singletons. The specimen was PBMCs or T cells enriched from blood (not recorded which). The receptors shown here come from a man younger than 40 who had recovered from COVID-19.

The V gene is TRBV7-9, the J gene TRBJ2-7; D may be TRBD1 (6 bases). The germline V gene has CDR1 SEHNR and CDR2 FQNEAQ (reference sequence). The V end lost 3 bases, the J end lost 6 bases, and 21 bases lay between the germline ends. CDR3 length equals 16 residues. This CDR3 reads CASSFGSVGAEGEQYF. The CDR3 region has the DNA TGTGCCAGCAGCTTTGGTTCCGTGGGGGCGGAAGGCGAGCAGTACTTC.

The CDR3 loop reads CATMGGSYNEQFF. The CDR3 DNA is TGTGCCACCATGGGGGGGTCCTACAATGAGCAGTTCTTC. The chain employs TRBV24-1 and TRBJ2-1, with 7 bases fitting TRBD2. This CDR3 contains 13 residues. In germline, CDR1 is KGHDR, CDR2 SFDVKD. V lost 8 bases, J lost 1 base, and 1 base stayed unmatched.

V gene TRBV7-6 combines with J gene TRBJ2-5; D remains ambiguous. This CDR3 spans 14 amino acids. Trimming left V 3 bases short and J 4 bases short, with 12 bases between. The germline CDR1 and CDR2 sequences are SGHVS and FNYEAQ. CDR3 protein: CASSFFAFGETQYF. The CDR3 DNA follows: TGTGCCAGCAGCTTTTTCGCTTTCGGAGAGACCCAGTACTTC.

The chain uses TRBV5-1 and TRBJ2-1, with 10 bases lining up with TRBD2. Germline assignment: CDR1 SGHRS and CDR2 YFSETQ. The junction had 2 bases not matched to a gene; V was cut back by 0 bases and J by 8 bases. The CDR3 has 14 residues. CDR3 amino acids: CASSLGAGGHEQFF. The CDR3 DNA sequence: TGCGCCAGCAGCTTGGGAGCGGGGGGGCATGAGCAGTTCTTC.

V is TRBV5-1 and J is TRBJ2-7; TRBD1 matches 7 bases. Trimming removed 0 bases from V and 0 bases from J; junction bases left unmatched: 6. The CDR3 is 16 amino acids. Germline loops: CDR1 SGHRS, CDR2 YFSETQ. The CDR3 here is CASSLGPQGSSYEQYF. CDR3 nucleotide sequence: TGCGCCAGCAGCTTGGGGCCACAGGGGAGCTCCTACGAGCAGTACTTC. The variable domain in full, completed from reference TRBV5-1 and TRBJ2-7, reads KAGVTQTPRYLIKTRGQQVTLSCSPISGHRSVSWYQQTPGQGLQFLFEYFSETQRNKGNFPGRFSGRQFSNSRSEMNVSTLELGDSALYLCASSLGPQGSSYEQYFGPGTRLTVT.